The present T cell receptor (beta chain) was sequenced within a study of blood T cell repertoires in COVID-19. Generated by immunoSEQ multiplex PCR, the TCRdb table keeps only in-frame clones and is missing some. This sample has some 120,000 clones, with 80% to 95% found just once. J lost 3 bases, V lost 8 bases, and 6 bases had no gene match. The germline V gene has CDR1 MNHEY and CDR2 SMNVEV (reference sequence). The length of the CDR3 is 14 residues. The genes are TRBV27 and TRBJ2-1; 8 positions match TRBD2. This sequence originates from a man in his forties or fifties with COVID-19, enrolled during active disease. Source material: peripheral blood. CDR3 nucleotides: TGTGCCAGCGGGGTAGCGGGGCTCTACAATGAGCAGTTCTTC. As protein: CASGVAGLYNEQFF.